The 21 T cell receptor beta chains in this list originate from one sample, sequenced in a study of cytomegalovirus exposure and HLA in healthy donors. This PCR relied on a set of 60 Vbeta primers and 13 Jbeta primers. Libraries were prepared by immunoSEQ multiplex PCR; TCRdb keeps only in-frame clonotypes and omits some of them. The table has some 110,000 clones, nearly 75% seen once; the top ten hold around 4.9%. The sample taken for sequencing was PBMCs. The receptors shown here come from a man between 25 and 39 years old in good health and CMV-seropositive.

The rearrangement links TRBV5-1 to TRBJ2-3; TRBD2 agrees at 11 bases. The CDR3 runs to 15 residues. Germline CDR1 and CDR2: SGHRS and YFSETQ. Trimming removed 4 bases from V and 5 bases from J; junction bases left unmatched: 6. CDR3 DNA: TGCGCCAGCAGCCTGCGGACTAGCGGGTTAGATACGCAGTATTTT. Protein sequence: CASSLRTSGLDTQYF. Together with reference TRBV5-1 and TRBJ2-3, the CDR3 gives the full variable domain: KAGVTQTPRYLIKTRGQQVTLSCSPISGHRSVSWYQQTPGQGLQFLFEYFSETQRNKGNFPGRFSGRQFSNSRSEMNVSTLELGDSALYLCASSLRTSGLDTQYFGPGTRLTVL.

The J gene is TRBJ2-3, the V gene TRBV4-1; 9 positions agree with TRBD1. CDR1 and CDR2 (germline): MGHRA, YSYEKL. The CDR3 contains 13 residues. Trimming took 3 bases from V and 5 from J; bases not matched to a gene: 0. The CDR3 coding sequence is TGCGCCAGCAGCCAGGGACAGGGAGATACGCAGTATTTT. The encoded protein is CASSQGQGDTQYF.

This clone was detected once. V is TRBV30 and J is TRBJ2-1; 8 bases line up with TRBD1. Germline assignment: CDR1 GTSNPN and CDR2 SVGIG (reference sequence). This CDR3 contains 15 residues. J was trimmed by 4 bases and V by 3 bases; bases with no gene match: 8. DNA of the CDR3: TGTGCCTGGAGAGGTTGGGGACAGGTTTACAATGAGCAGTTCTTC. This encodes CAWRGWGQVYNEQFF.

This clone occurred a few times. The CDR3 DNA sequence: TGCGCCAGCAGCCAAGCGGCAGGGCCCCAGCATTTT. Translated, it gives CASSQAAGPQHF. This chain links TRBV4-1 with TRBJ1-5; D call uncertain. The CDR3 covers 12 residues. Germline loops: CDR1 MGHRA, CDR2 YSYEKL. Trimming removed 1 base from V and 9 bases from J, with 7 bases in between.

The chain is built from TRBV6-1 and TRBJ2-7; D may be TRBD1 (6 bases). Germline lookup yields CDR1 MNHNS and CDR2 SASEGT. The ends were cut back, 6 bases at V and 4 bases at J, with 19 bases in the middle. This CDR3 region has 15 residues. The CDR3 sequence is CASSYDRTTIYEQYF. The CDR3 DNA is TGTGCCAGCAGCTATGACAGGACGACCATATACGAGCAGTACTTC.

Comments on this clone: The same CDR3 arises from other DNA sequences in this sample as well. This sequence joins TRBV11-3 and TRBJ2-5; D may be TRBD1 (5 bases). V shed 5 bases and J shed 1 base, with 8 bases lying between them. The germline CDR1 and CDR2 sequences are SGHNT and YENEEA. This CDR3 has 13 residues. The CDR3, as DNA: TGTGCCAGCAGCCCAGGGTCCCAAGAGACCCAGTACTTC. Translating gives CASSPGSQETQYF.

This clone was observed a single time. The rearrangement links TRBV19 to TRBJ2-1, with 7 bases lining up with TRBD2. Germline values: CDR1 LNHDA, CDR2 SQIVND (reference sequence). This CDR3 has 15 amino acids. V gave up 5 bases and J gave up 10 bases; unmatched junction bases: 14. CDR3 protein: CASSLRGGQGAEQFF. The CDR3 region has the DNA TGTGCCAGTAGTCTCCGGGGAGGGCAGGGAGCCGAGCAGTTCTTC. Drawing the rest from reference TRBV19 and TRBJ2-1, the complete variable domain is DGGITQSPKYLFRKEGQNVTLSCEQNLNHDAMYWYRQDPGQGLRLIYYSQIVNDFQKGDIAEGYSVSREKKESFPLTVTSAQKNPTAFYLCASSLRGGQGAEQFFGPGTRLTVL.

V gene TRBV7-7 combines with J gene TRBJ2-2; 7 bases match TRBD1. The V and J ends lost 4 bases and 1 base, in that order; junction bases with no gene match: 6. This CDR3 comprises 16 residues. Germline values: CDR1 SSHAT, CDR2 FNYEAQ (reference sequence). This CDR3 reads CASSSRTGGNTGELFF. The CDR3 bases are TGTGCCAGCAGCTCACGGACAGGAGGGAACACCGGGGAGCTGTTTTTT.

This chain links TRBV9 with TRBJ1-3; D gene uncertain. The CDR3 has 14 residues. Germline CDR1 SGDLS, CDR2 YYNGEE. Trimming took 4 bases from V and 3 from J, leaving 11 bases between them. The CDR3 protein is CASSPPAGGNTIYF. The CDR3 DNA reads TGTGCCAGCAGCCCCCCCGCCGGTGGAAACACCATATATTTT.

The CDR3 region is CASSWQTENYGYTF. The CDR3 DNA follows: TGTGCCAGCAGCTGGCAGACAGAGAACTATGGCTACACCTTC. The chain links TRBV11-2 to TRBJ1-2; D possibly corresponds to TRBD1 (5 bases). Deletions cut 4 bases from V and 2 bases from J, with 11 bases between. The CDR3 is made up of 14 amino acids. CDR1 is SGHAT, CDR2 FQNNGV, per germline.

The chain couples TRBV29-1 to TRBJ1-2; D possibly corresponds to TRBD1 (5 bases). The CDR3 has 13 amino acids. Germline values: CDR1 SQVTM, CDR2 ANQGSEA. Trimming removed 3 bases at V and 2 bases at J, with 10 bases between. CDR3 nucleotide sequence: TGCAGCGTTGACGACAGCGTCAACTATGGCTACACCTTC. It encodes CSVDDSVNYGYTF.

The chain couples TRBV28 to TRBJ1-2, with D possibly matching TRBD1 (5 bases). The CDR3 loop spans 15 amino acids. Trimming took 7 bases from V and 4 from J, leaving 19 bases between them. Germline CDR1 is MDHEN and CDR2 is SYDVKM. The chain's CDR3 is CASTSAGGEIYGYTF. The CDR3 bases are TGTGCCAGCACCTCCGCCGGGGGGGAAATCTATGGCTACACCTTC.

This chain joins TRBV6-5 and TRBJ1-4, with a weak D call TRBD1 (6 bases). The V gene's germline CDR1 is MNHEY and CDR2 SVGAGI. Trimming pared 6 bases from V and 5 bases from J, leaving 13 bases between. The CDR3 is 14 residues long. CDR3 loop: CASSRTAENEKLFF. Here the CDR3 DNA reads TGTGCCAGCAGCCGGACAGCTGAGAATGAAAAACTGTTTTTT.

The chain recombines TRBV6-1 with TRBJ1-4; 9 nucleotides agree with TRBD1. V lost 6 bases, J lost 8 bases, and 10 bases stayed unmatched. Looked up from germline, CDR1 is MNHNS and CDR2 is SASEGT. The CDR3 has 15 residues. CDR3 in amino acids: CASRPDRGSREKLFF. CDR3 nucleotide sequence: TGTGCCAGCAGACCTGACAGGGGGTCAAGGGAAAAACTGTTTTTT.

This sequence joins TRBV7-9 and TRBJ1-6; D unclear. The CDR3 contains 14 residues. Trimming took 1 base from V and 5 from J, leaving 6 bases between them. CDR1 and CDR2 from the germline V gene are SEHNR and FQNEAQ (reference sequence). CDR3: CASSLDGDNSPLHF. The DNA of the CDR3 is TGTGCCAGCAGCTTAGACGGGGATAATTCACCCCTCCACTTT.

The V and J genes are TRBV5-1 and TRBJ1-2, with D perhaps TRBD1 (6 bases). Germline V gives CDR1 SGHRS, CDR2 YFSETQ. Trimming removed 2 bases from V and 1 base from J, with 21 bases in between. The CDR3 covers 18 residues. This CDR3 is CASSLRSYTGTRNYGYTF. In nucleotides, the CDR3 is TGCGCCAGCAGCTTACGATCTTATACAGGGACCCGTAACTATGGCTACACCTTC.

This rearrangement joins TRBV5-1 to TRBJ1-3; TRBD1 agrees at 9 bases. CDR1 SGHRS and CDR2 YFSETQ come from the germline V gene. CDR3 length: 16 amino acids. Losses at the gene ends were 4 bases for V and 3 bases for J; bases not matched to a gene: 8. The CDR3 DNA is TGCGCCAGCAGCCCAGGGACAGGGATGAATGGAAACACCATATATTTT. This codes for CASSPGTGMNGNTIYF.

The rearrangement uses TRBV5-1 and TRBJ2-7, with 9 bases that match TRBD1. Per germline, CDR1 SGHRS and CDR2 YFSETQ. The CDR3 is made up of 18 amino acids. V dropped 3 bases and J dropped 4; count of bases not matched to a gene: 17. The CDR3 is CASSSPPGTGTRPYEQYF. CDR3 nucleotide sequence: TGCGCCAGCAGCTCCCCCCCTGGGACAGGGACGAGACCGTACGAGCAGTACTTC.

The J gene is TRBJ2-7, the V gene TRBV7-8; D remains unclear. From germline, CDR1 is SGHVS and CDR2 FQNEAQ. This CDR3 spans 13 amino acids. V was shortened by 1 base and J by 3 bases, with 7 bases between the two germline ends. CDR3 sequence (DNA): TGTGCCAGCAGCTTAGTCGCAGGCTACGAGCAGTACTTC. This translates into CASSLVAGYEQYF.

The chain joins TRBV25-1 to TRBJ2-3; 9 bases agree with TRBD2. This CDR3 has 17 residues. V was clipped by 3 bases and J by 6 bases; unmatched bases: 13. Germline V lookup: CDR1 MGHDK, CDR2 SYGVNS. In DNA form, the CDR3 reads TGTGCCAGCAGTGAGACCCTTAGCGGGGGCCACAAGGATACGCAGTATTTT. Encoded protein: CASSETLSGGHKDTQYF.

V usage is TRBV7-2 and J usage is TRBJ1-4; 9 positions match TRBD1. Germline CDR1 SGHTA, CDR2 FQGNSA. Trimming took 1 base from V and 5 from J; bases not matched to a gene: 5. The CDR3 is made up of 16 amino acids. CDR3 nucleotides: TGTGCCAGCAGCTTAGGGGGGACAGGGCTAAATGAAAAACTGTTTTTT. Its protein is CASSLGGTGLNEKLFF. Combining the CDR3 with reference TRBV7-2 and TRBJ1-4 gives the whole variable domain GAGVSQSPSNKVTEKGKDVELRCDPISGHTALYWYRQSLGQGLEFLIYFQGNSAPDKSGLPSDRFSAERTGGSVSTLTIQRTQQEDSAVYLCASSLGGTGLNEKLFFGSGTQLSVL.